The 20 T cell receptor beta chains below come from one sample, sequenced in a study of cytomegalovirus exposure and HLA in healthy donors. The PCR made use of 60 Vbeta and 13 Jbeta primers. TCRdb keeps only in-frame clones here, not all; method: immunoSEQ multiplex PCR. This table holds over 60,000 clones, 75% found once. The sample comprised PBMCs. The receptor set was obtained from a man in his 70s in good health and CMV-seronegative.

This clone showed up just a few times. The V call is TRBV14, the J call TRBJ1-4; 7 bases line up with TRBD1. Germline-derived CDR1 and CDR2 are SGHDN and FVKESK. V gave up 0 bases and J gave up 5 bases; unmatched junction bases: 6. This CDR3 has 16 amino acids. The CDR3 DNA follows: TGTGCCAGCAGCCAAGAGGCTGGGACAGAGAATGAAAAACTGTTTTTT. This sequence encodes CASSQEAGTENEKLFF.

The chain is built from TRBV15 and TRBJ2-7, with 9 bases lining up with TRBD1. CDR1 and CDR2 from the germline V gene are LNHNV and YYDKDF (reference sequence). The CDR3 sequence is 14 residues long. Trimming at V came to 3 bases and at J to 4 bases, leaving 4 bases not matched to a gene. The CDR3, as DNA: TGTGCCACCAGCAGGAGACAGGGGGAGTACGAGCAGTACTTC. It translates to CATSRRQGEYEQYF.

V gene TRBV5-5 combines with J gene TRBJ1-1; D is unresolved. Germline CDR1 and CDR2: SGHKS and YYEKEE (reference sequence). The CDR3 has 12 amino acids. Trimming stripped 3 bases from V and 2 bases from J, with 5 bases between. CDR3 sequence (DNA): TGTGCCAGCAGCTGGACTAACACTGAAGCTTTCTTT. Translation gives CASSWTNTEAFF.

This sequence joins TRBV6-1 and TRBJ2-5, with unresolved D. Germline V gives CDR1 MNHNS, CDR2 SASEGT. The CDR3 sequence is 14 residues long. V lost 1 base, J lost 5 bases, and 11 bases lay in between. The CDR3 sequence is CASSEVGPRETQYF. In DNA, the CDR3 is TGTGCCAGCAGTGAAGTTGGGCCTCGGGAGACCCAGTACTTC.

This clone has just a few counts. J is TRBJ1-1 and V is TRBV25-1; D ambiguous. The CDR3 extends over 13 amino acids. Trimming took 4 bases from V and 6 from J, leaving 12 bases between them. Germline CDR1 is MGHDK and CDR2 is SYGVNS. This CDR3 reads CASSAVNYPEAFF. The CDR3 coding sequence is TGTGCCAGCAGTGCGGTGAATTATCCTGAAGCTTTCTTT.

The chain recombines TRBV5-6 with TRBJ2-5; D perhaps matches TRBD1 (7 bases). This CDR3 comprises 15 residues. With 6 bases removed from V and 2 bases from J, the gap between germline ends came to 17 bases. Germline-derived CDR1 and CDR2 are SGHDT and YYEEEE. The CDR3 nucleotides are TGTGCCAGCACCCTACACAGGGGACTTCAAGAGACCCAGTACTTC. It translates to CASTLHRGLQETQYF.

This sequence joins TRBV6-5 and TRBJ1-4, with D possibly TRBD1 on 6 matching bases. The V and J ends lost 0 bases and 7 bases respectively, with 15 bases between them. CDR1 MNHEY and CDR2 SVGAGI come from the germline V gene. The CDR3 has 16 residues. The CDR3 nucleotides are TGTGCCAGCAGTTACTCCTCAGGGGCCCCTACTGAAAAACTGTTTTTT. Translating gives CASSYSSGAPTEKLFF.

CDR3 nucleotide sequence: TGTGCCAGTAGCTTACAGGGTTACCTTGGCTACACCTTC. It is translated as CASSLQGYLGYTF. The chain joins TRBV19 to TRBJ1-2; TRBD1 might be the D (6 bases). In germline, CDR1 is LNHDA, CDR2 SQIVND (reference sequence). The CDR3 loop spans 13 amino acids. With 6 bases removed from V and 7 bases from J, the gap between germline ends came to 15 bases. The variable domain in full, completed from reference TRBV19 and TRBJ1-2, reads DGGITQSPKYLFRKEGQNVTLSCEQNLNHDAMYWYRQDPGQGLRLIYYSQIVNDFQKGDIAEGYSVSREKKESFPLTVTSAQKNPTAFYLCASSLQGYLGYTFGSGTRLTVV.

The chain is built from TRBV10-1 and TRBJ1-1, with a possible D match to TRBD1 (5 bases). The CDR3 extends over 14 amino acids. The V gene lost 0 bases and the J gene lost 11 bases, with 16 bases spanning the gap. The V gene's germline CDR1 is WNHNN and CDR2 SYGVQD (reference sequence). For the CDR3, the DNA is TGCGCCAGCAGTGAGTCTACAGGCGGGGTGCAGGCTTTCTTT. It is translated as CASSESTGGVQAFF.

The J gene is TRBJ2-7, the V gene TRBV25-1; 7 bases map to TRBD2. Germline loops: CDR1 MGHDK, CDR2 SYGVNS. V dropped 1 base and J dropped 2; count of bases not matched to a gene: 5. This CDR3 region has 15 residues. The CDR3 DNA sequence: TGTGCCAGCAGTGAATCCGGGACTACCCCCTACGAGCAGTACTTC. Encoded protein: CASSESGTTPYEQYF.

This chain connects TRBV28 to TRBJ1-5, with a tentative D call TRBD1 (6 bases). Germline loops: CDR1 MDHEN, CDR2 SYDVKM. The length of the CDR3 is 14 residues. V dropped 6 bases and J dropped 6 bases, with 15 bases sitting between them. The CDR3 is CASSLGQIRQPQHF. The CDR3 DNA reads TGTGCCAGCAGCCTCGGACAGATACGTCAGCCCCAGCATTTT.

The chain links TRBV9 to TRBJ1-3; tentatively, D is TRBD1 (6 bases). The ends were cut back, 6 bases at V and 0 bases at J, with 16 bases in the middle. The length of the CDR3 is 16 residues. The germline V gene has CDR1 SGDLS and CDR2 YYNGEE. The CDR3, as DNA: TGTGCCAGCAACCCGACAGGATCGGCCTCTGGAAACACCATATATTTT. It specifies CASNPTGSASGNTIYF.

This clone was found a few times. The J gene is TRBJ1-1, the V gene TRBV11-2, with 9 nucleotides matching TRBD1. The CDR3 runs to 15 residues. Trimming removed 4 bases from V and 8 bases from J; junction bases left unmatched: 11. Germline assignment: CDR1 SGHAT and CDR2 FQNNGV. The CDR3 spells CASSSRTGVQLEAFF. As DNA, the CDR3 is TGTGCCAGCAGCTCGCGGACAGGGGTACAACTGGAAGCTTTCTTT.

This clone was seen a few times. This chain connects TRBV7-6 to TRBJ1-4; TRBD1 matches 8 bases. V trimming: 0 bases; J trimming: 5 bases; junction bases outside the gene matches: 2. This CDR3 region has 15 residues. Germline loops: CDR1 SGHVS, CDR2 FNYEAQ. CDR3: CASSLATGVNEKLFF. The CDR3 bases are TGTGCCAGCAGCTTAGCGACAGGGGTGAATGAAAAACTGTTTTTT.

The chain recombines TRBV7-2 with TRBJ2-2; D unresolved. Germline CDR1 and CDR2: SGHTA and FQGNSA. The CDR3 sequence is 16 residues long. Trimming left V 5 bases short and J 2 bases short, with 15 bases between. In DNA form, the CDR3 reads TGTGCCAGCAGCGATGATATTACACGAAACACCGGGGAGCTGTTTTTT. This gives the protein CASSDDITRNTGELFF.

The J gene is TRBJ1-4, the V gene TRBV2; 8 nucleotides match TRBD1. The CDR3 spans 14 residues. The V gene end was trimmed by 2 bases and the J gene end by 8 bases; junction bases not matched to a gene: 4. Germline CDR1 is SNHLY and CDR2 is FYNNEI. The CDR3 nucleotides are TGTGCCAGCAGTGAAACCAGGACAGGGGAAAAACTGTTTTTT. Its translation is CASSETRTGEKLFF. The complete variable domain, with remaining parts taken from reference TRBV2 and TRBJ1-4, reads EPEVTQTPSHQVTQMGQEVILRCVPISNHLYFYWYRQILGQKVEFLVSFYNNEISEKSEIFDDQFSVERPDGSNFTLKIRSTKLEDSAMYFCASSETRTGEKLFFGSGTQLSVL.

CDR3: CASSSSGTGEYGYTF. The CDR3 DNA sequence: TGTGCCAGCAGTTCATCCGGGACAGGGGAGTATGGCTACACCTTC. The gene calls are TRBV5-5 and TRBJ1-2, with TRBD1 identical over 10 bases. The CDR3 is 15 amino acids. V trimming: 5 bases; J trimming: 5 bases; junction bases outside the gene matches: 9. In germline, CDR1 is SGHKS, CDR2 YYEKEE (reference sequence).

This clone was picked up a small number of times. The V gene is TRBV6-1, the J gene TRBJ2-7, with 12 bases lining up with TRBD2. The CDR3 runs to 15 residues. Trimming took 1 base from V and 3 from J; bases not matched to a gene: 1. In germline, CDR1 is MNHNS, CDR2 SASEGT. In DNA form, the CDR3 reads TGTGCCAGCAGTGAAGGACTAGCGGGAGTCTACGAGCAGTACTTC. It translates to CASSEGLAGVYEQYF.

In this sample, this clone turned up a few times. V is TRBV6-5 and J is TRBJ2-3, with TRBD2 identical over 7 bases. Germline V gene sequence: CDR1 MNHEY, CDR2 SVGAGI. This CDR3 region has 13 residues. Unmatched junction bases numbered 4, after V lost 8 bases and J lost 2 bases. CDR3 protein: CASVAGVTDTQYF. CDR3 DNA sequence: TGTGCCAGCGTAGCGGGTGTCACAGATACGCAGTATTTT.

The rearrangement joins TRBV6-1 to TRBJ2-5, with a weak D call TRBD2 (5 bases). Deletions cut 8 bases from V and 2 bases from J, with 15 bases between. The CDR3 extends over 14 amino acids. CDR1 and CDR2 from the germline V gene are MNHNS and SASEGT. CDR3 nucleotides: TGTGCCAGCGGGAGAGGGTTTCGGCAAGAGACCCAGTACTTC. It codes for CASGRGFRQETQYF.